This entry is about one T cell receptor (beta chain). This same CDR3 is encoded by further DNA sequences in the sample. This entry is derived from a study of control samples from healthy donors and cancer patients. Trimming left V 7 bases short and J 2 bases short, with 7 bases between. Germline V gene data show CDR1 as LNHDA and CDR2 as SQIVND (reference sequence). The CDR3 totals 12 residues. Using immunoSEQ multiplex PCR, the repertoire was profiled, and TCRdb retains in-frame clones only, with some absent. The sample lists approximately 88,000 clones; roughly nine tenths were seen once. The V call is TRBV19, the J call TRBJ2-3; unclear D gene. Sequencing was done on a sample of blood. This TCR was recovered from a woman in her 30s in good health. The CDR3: CASKGTTDTQYF. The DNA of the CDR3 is TGTGCCAGTAAGGGCACCACAGATACGCAGTATTTT.